One and the same sample provided the 4 T cell receptor beta chains below, sequenced in a study of persistence of HIV-infected CD4 T cells. Cells were stimulated with CMV-infected fibroblast lysates at 10 ug/mL. Sorted nonresponding memory CD4+ T cells were CD40L-negative, CD69-negative, CD45RO-high. Their cognate antigens are unknown. The immunoSEQ assay was version 4, run in survey mode. Produced via immunoSEQ multiplex PCR; TCRdb's table is partial and in-frame only. The sample shows 25,000 to 35,000 clones, roughly 82% of them seen only once. The sample was CD4+ T cells sorted from PBMCs after roughly 18-hour stimulation, taken from a patient who received antiretroviral therapy. Every receptor here comes from an adult man with HIV who was CMV-seropositive.

The table lists this clone with a count of one. The chain has TRBV11-3 and TRBJ1-5; TRBD1 matches 10 bases. Germline trimming cut 8 bases from V and 4 bases from J; bases unmatched to any gene: 8. This CDR3 is built from 15 residues. Germline V gives CDR1 SGHNT, CDR2 YENEEA. The CDR3 region is CASGKTGGGNQPQHF. For the CDR3, the DNA is TGTGCCAGCGGAAAGACAGGGGGCGGAAATCAGCCCCAGCATTTT.

The chain has TRBV11-2 and TRBJ2-3; D remains ambiguous. This CDR3 has 18 amino acids. Germline V gene sequence: CDR1 SGHAT, CDR2 FQNNGV. V gave up 3 bases and J gave up 2 bases, with 21 bases separating them. CDR3 in DNA: TGTGCCAGCAGCTTGTCAGACTTGGGGTGGCTAGTCACAGATACGCAGTATTTT. Its protein product is CASSLSDLGWLVTDTQYF.

This chain links TRBV7-2 with TRBJ2-1, with 10 bases lining up with TRBD2. V lost 1 base, J lost 7 bases, and 4 bases stayed unmatched. Germline assignment: CDR1 SGHTA and CDR2 FQGNSA. The CDR3 extends over 15 amino acids. The CDR3 DNA sequence: TGTGCCAGCAGCTTAGTAGCGGGGGGCCGGAATGAGCAGTTCTTC. Amino acids: CASSLVAGGRNEQFF.

The chain joins TRBV7-8 to TRBJ1-3; 10 positions match TRBD1. The V segment lost 5 bases and the J segment 3 bases; nucleotides outside the gene matches: 7. CDR3 length: 16 residues. Germline CDR1 is SGHVS and CDR2 is FQNEAQ. The CDR3 is CASSTRDRGGGNTIYF. CDR3 coding DNA: TGTGCCAGCAGCACCCGGGACAGGGGCGGTGGAAACACCATATATTTT.